This TCR beta chain is drawn from a study of blood T cells in healthy people across ages. Germline V CDR1 and CDR2: SGHRS, YFSETQ. V lost 2 bases and J lost 2, with 8 bases in between. This CDR3 comprises 14 residues. Concerning this clonotype itself: Its specificity is unknown.

Regarding the study as a whole: Compared with aged donors, long-lived donors showed fewer expanded clones, suggesting selection. With donor CMV status unknown, expanded clonotype changes were possibly confounded. Considered underestimates were the diversity estimates obtained from one million T cells.

A second PCR, run for about 6 to 12 cycles, used a sample-barcoded 5' primer plus a J-beta primer mix. One entry per CDR3 protein results from TCRdb running MiXCR on the 5' RACE reads. The sample has roughly 700,000 distinct CDR3 sequences; approximately 49% are singletons. The sequenced material came from blood. The source of this sequence is a woman aged 55-75 years in good health. The genes are TRBV5-1 and TRBJ2-1; D gene uncertain. The CDR3 sequence: CASSLESTYNEQFF. The DNA of the CDR3 is TGCGCCAGCAGCTTAGAGAGTACCTACAATGAGCAGTTCTTC. The whole variable domain, remainder taken from reference TRBV5-1 and TRBJ2-1, is KAGVTQTPRYLIKTRGQQVTLSCSPISGHRSVSWYQQTPGQGLQFLFEYFSETQRNKGNFPGRFSGRQFSNSRSEMNVSTLELGDSALYLCASSLESTYNEQFFGPGTRLTVL.